This record concerns one T cell receptor beta chain sequence. This entry belongs to a study of blood T cell repertoires in COVID-19. For the study at large: T cells, B-cell-depleted T cells, or PBMCs supplied cDNA or gDNA.

Germline-derived CDR1 and CDR2 are SNHLY and FYNNEI. The CDR3 sequence is 19 residues long. Trimming removed 7 bases from V and 9 bases from J; junction bases left unmatched: 22. Individuals aged roughly 18 to 90 years were recruited from about two dozen US areas. Participants reported their clinical history, and cohort assignment relied on those reports. Two negative PCRs, clearance, or symptom resolution characterized the recovered Cohort 3 donors. Profiling relied on immunoSEQ multiplex PCR, and the TCRdb table lists in-frame clones only, not all of them. Counted here are 250,000 to 350,000 clones, about nine tenths occurring once; the ten biggest clones make up about 9.4%.

The material sequenced was PBMCs or T cells enriched from blood (not recorded which). The TCR sequence derives from a woman aged 18-29 years who had recovered from COVID-19. The rearrangement uses TRBV2 and TRBJ2-1; 12 bases line up with TRBD2. The CDR3 loop is CASTRGPSGGAVSPGEQFF. For the CDR3, the DNA is TGTGCCAGCACCAGGGGTCCTAGCGGGGGGGCTGTCAGTCCTGGTGAGCAGTTCTTC.